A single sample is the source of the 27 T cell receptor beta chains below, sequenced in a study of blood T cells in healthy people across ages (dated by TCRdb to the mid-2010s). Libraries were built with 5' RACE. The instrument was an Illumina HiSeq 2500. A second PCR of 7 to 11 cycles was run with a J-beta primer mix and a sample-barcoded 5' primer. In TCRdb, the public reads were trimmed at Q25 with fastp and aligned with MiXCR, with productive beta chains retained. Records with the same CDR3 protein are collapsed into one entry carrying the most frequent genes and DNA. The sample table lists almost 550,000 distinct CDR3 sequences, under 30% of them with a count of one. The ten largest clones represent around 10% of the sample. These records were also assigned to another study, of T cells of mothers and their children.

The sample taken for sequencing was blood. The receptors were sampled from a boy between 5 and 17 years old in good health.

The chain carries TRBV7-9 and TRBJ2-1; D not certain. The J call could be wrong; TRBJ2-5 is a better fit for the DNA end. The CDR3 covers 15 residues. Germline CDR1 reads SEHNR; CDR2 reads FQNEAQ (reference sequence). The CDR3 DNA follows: TGTGCCAGCAGCTTAATCCAGGATGGACAAGAGACCCAGTACTTC. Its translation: CASSLIQDGQETQYF.

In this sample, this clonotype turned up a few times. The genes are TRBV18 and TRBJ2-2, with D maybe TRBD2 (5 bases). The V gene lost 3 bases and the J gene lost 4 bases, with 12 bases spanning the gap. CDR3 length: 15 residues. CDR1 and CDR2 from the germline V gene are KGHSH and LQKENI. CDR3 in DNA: TGTGCCAGCTCACCGAGGGAAGTGGGCACCGGGGAGCTGTTTTTT. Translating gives CASSPREVGTGELFF. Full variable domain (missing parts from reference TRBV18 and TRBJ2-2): NAGVMQNPRHLVRRRGQEARLRCSPMKGHSHVYWYRQLPEEGLKFMVYLQKENIIDESGMPKERFSAEFPKEGPSILRIQQVVRGDSAAYFCASSPREVGTGELFFGEGSRLTVL.

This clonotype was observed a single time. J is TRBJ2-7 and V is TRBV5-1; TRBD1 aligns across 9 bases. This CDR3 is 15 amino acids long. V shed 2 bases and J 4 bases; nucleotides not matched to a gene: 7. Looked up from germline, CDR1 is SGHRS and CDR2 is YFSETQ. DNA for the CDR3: TGCGCCAGCAGCTTTAACAGGGGGCGACGGTACGAGCAGTACTTC. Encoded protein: CASSFNRGRRYEQYF. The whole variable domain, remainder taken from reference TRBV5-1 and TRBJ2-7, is KAGVTQTPRYLIKTRGQQVTLSCSPISGHRSVSWYQQTPGQGLQFLFEYFSETQRNKGNFPGRFSGRQFSNSRSEMNVSTLELGDSALYLCASSFNRGRRYEQYFGPGTRLTVT.

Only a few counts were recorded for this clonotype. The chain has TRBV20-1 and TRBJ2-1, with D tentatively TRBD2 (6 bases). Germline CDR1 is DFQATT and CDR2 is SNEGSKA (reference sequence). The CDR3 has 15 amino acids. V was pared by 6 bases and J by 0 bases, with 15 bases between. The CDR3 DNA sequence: TGCAGTGCGGCGACTAGTGCGAGCTCCTACAATGAGCAGTTCTTC. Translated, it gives CSAATSASSYNEQFF.

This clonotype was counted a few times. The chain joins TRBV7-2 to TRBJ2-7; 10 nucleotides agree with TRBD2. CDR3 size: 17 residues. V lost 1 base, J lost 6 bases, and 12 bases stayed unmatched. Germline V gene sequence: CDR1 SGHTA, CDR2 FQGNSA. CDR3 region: CASSLVGLAGGSGEQYF. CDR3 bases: TGTGCCAGCAGCTTAGTGGGTTTAGCGGGAGGATCTGGCGAGCAGTACTTC.

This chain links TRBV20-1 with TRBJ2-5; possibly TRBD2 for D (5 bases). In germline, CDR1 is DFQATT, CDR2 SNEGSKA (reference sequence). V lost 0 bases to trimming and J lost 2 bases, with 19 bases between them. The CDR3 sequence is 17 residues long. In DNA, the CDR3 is TGCAGTGCTAGAGATGTTTTTGGGAGAGAACCACAAGAGACCCAGTACTTC. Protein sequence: CSARDVFGREPQETQYF.

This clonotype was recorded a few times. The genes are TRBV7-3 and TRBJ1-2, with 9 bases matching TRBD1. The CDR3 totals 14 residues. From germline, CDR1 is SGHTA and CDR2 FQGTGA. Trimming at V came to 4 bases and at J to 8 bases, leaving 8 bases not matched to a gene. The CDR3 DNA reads TGTGCCAGCAGCTCAATTACAGGGGGCGGAGGCTACACCTTC. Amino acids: CASSSITGGGGYTF.

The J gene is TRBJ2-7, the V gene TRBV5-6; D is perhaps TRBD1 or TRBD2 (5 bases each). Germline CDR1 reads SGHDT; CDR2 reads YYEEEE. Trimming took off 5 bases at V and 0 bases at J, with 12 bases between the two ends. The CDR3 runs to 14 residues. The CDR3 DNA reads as TGTGCCAGCAGACTCAGAGGGGCCTCCTACGAGCAGTACTTC. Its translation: CASRLRGASYEQYF.

The CDR3 DNA sequence: TGCGCCAGCAGCTTTGACTGGGACAGGGACTCCTACGAGCAGTACTTC. It specifies CASSFDWDRDSYEQYF. The rearrangement joins TRBV5-1 to TRBJ2-7, with 9 bases identical to TRBD1. The CDR3 spans 16 residues. Germline V gene data show CDR1 as SGHRS and CDR2 as YFSETQ. The trim removed 2 bases at V and 0 bases at J, leaving 6 bases unmatched. The whole variable domain, filled in from reference TRBV5-1 and TRBJ2-7, reads KAGVTQTPRYLIKTRGQQVTLSCSPISGHRSVSWYQQTPGQGLQFLFEYFSETQRNKGNFPGRFSGRQFSNSRSEMNVSTLELGDSALYLCASSFDWDRDSYEQYFGPGTRLTVT.

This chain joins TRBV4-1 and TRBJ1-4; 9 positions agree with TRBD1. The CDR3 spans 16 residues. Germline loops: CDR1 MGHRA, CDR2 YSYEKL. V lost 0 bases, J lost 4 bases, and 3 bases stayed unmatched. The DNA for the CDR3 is TGCGCCAGCAGCCAAGACCCGGGACAGGGTAATGAAAAACTGTTTTTT. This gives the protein CASSQDPGQGNEKLFF.

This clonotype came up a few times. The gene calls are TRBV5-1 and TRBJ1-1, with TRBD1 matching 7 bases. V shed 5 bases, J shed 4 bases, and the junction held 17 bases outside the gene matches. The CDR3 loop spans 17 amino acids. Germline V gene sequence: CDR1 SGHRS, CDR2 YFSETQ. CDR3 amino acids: CASSTGTAPGGSTEAFF. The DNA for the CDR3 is TGCGCCAGCAGTACCGGGACAGCCCCAGGTGGGAGCACTGAAGCTTTCTTT.

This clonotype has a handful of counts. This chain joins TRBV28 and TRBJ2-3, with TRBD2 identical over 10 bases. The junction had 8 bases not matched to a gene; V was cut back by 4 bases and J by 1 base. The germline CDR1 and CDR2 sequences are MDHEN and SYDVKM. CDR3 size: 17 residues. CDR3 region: CASSWLAGVSGTDTQYF. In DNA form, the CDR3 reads TGTGCCAGCAGTTGGCTAGCGGGGGTTTCGGGCACAGATACGCAGTATTTT.

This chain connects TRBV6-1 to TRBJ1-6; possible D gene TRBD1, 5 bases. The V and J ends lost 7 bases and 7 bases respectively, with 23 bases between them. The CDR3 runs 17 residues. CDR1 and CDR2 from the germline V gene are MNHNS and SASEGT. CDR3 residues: CASKSRSSGTRNSPLHF. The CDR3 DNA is TGTGCCAGCAAATCTCGGTCGTCCGGGACTAGGAATTCACCCCTCCACTTT.

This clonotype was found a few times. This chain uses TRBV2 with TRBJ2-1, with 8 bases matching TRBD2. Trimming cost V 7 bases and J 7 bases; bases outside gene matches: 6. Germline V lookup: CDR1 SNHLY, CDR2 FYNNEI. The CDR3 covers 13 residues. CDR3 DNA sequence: TGTGCCAGCACGGGACTAGGGGAGAATGAGCAGTTCTTC. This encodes CASTGLGENEQFF. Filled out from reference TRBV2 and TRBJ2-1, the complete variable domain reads EPEVTQTPSHQVTQMGQEVILRCVPISNHLYFYWYRQILGQKVEFLVSFYNNEISEKSEIFDDQFSVERPDGSNFTLKIRSTKLEDSAMYFCASTGLGENEQFFGPGTRLTVL.

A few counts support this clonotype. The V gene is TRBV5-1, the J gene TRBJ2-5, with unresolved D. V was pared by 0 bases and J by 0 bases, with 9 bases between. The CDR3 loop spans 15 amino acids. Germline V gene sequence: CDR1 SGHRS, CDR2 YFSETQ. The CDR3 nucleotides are TGCGCCAGCAGCTTGGGAGTAGTATACCAAGAGACCCAGTACTTC. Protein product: CASSLGVVYQETQYF.

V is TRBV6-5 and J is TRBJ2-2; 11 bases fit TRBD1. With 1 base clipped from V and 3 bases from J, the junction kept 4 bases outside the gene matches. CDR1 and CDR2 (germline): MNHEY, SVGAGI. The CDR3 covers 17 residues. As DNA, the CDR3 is TGTGCCAGCAGTTACTACGGACAGGGGGCTGACACCGGGGAGCTGTTTTTT. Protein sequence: CASSYYGQGADTGELFF.

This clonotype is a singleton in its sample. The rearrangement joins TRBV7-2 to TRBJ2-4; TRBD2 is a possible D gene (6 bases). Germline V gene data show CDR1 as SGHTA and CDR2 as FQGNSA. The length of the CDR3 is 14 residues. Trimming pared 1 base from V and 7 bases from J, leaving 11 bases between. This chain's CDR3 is CASSLEAGRNIQYF. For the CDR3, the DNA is TGTGCCAGCAGCTTAGAGGCAGGGAGGAACATTCAGTACTTC.

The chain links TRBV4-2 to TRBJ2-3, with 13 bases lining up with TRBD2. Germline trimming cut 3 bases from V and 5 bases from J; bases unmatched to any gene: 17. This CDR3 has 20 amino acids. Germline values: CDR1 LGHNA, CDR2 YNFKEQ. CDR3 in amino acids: CASSQDSGLAGVGQKDTQYF. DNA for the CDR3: TGTGCCAGCAGCCAGGACAGTGGACTAGCGGGAGTCGGTCAGAAAGATACGCAGTATTTT.

CDR3 residues: CASSQDAGLFSEQFF. The CDR3 DNA reads as TGCGCCAGCAGCCAAGATGCGGGTCTCTTTTCTGAGCAGTTCTTC. The chain recombines TRBV4-3 with TRBJ2-1; TRBD2 is a possible D gene (5 bases). V was cut by 0 bases and J by 9 bases, with 15 bases left in between. The CDR3 consists of 15 residues. CDR1 LGHNA and CDR2 YSLEER come from the germline V gene.

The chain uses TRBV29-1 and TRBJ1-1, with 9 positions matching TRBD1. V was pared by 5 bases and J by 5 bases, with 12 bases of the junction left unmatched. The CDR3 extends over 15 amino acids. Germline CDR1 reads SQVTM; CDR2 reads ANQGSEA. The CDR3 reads CSVLPTGTGNTEAFF. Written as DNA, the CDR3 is TGCAGCGTTCTACCAACCGGGACAGGGAATACTGAAGCTTTCTTT.

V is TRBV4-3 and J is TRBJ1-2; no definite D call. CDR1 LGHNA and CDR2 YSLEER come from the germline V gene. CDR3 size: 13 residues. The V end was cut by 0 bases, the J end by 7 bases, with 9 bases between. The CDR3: CASSQDRAGGYTF. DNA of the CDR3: TGCGCCAGCAGCCAAGACCGGGCGGGTGGCTACACCTTC.

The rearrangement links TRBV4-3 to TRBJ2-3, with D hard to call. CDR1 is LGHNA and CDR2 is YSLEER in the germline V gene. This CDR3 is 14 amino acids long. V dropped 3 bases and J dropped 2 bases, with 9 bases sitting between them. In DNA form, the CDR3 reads TGCGCCAGCAGCCACCGGACGGACACAGATACGCAGTATTTT. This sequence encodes CASSHRTDTDTQYF.

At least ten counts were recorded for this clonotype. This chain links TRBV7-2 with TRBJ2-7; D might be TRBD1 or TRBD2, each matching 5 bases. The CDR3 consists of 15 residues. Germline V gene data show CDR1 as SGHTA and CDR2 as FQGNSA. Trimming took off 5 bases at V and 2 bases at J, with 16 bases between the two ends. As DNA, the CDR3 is TGTGCCAGCAGCCCTAGTGGGGGAGCAGCCTACGAGCAGTACTTC. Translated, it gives CASSPSGGAAYEQYF.

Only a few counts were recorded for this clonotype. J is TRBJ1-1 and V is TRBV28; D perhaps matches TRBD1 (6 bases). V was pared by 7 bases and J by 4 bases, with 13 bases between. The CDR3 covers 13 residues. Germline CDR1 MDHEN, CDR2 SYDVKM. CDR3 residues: CASTPQGSTEAFF. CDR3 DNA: TGTGCCAGCACTCCGCAGGGGAGCACTGAAGCTTTCTTT.

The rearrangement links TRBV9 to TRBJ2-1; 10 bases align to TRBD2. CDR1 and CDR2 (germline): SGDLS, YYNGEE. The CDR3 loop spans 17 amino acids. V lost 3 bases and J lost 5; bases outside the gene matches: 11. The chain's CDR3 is CASSAQPSGGGDNEQFF. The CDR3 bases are TGTGCCAGCAGCGCTCAACCTAGCGGGGGAGGTGACAATGAGCAGTTCTTC.

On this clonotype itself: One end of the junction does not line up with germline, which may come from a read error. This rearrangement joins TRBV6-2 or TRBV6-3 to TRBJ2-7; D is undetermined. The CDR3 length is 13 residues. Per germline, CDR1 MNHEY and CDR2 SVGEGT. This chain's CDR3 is CASSYAGPYVQYF. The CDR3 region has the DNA TGTGCCAGCAGTTACGCCGGACCCTACGTGCAGTACTTC.

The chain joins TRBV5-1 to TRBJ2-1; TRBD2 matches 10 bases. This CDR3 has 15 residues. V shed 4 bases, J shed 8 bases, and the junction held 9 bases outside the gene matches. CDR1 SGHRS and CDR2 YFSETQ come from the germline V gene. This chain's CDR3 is CASSTLAGWSDEQFF. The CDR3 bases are TGCGCCAGCAGCACACTAGCGGGGTGGTCCGATGAGCAGTTCTTC.